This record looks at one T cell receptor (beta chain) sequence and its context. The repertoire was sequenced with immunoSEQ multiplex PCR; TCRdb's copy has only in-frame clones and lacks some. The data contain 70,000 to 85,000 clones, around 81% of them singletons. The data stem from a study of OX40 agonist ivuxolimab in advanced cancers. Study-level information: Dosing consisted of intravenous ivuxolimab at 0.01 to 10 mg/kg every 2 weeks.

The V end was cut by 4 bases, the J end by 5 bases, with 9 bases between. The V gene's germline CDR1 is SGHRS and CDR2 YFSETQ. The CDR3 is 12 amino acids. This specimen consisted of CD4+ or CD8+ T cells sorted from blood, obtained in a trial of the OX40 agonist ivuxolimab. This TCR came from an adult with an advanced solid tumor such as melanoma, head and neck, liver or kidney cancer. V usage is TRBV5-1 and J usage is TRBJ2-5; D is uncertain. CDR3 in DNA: TGCGCCAGCAGCCATCCTGGGGAGACCCAGTACTTC. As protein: CASSHPGETQYF.